This TCR beta chain was sequenced in a study of beta chain features in type 1 diabetes. General study results and limits: Since sequencing was performed on cDNA, cells with high TCR expression could be over-represented. Junctions at VDJ sites from type 1 diabetes patients had fewer insertions and more deletions. Shortening that was moderate but significant affected the TCRB CDR3s of Type 1 diabetes patients in all four CD4+ subsets.

Investigators reverse transcribed all isolated RNA, so they sequenced expressed TCRB transcripts. Assay: immunoSEQ multiplex PCR; the TCRdb copy retains only in-frame clones and omits some. Of a few hundred thousand clones in the sample, roughly an eighth were seen once. This clone showed up just a few times. Antigen unknown. The CDR3 covers 17 residues. Per the germline V gene, CDR1 is KGHSH and CDR2 is LQKENI. The V segment lost 4 bases and the J segment 3 bases; nucleotides outside the gene matches: 8. The sequence was collected from a man under 40 with type 1 diabetes. The V gene is TRBV18, the J gene TRBJ2-1; 11 nucleotides agree with TRBD2. The specimen sequenced was naive CD4+ T cells from blood. The CDR3 spells CASSLNVAGGNYNEQFF. The CDR3 DNA is TGTGCCAGCTCACTTAACGTAGCGGGAGGGAACTACAATGAGCAGTTCTTC.